This TCR beta chain emerged from a study of patients and donors after allogeneic stem cell transplantation. TCRdb independently ran MiXCR on the RT-PCR reads; one entry per CDR3 protein. The data hold hundreds of thousands of distinct CDR3 sequences, with roughly 16% observed a single time. V lost 3 bases and J lost 3; bases outside the gene matches: 8. This CDR3 has 15 residues. Looked up from germline, CDR1 is KGHSH and CDR2 is LQKENI. The sequenced material came from blood, either unsorted or a sorted T cell fraction (not recorded which). This clonotype was sampled from a human donor who was either an allogeneic HSCT recipient or a stem cell or donor lymphocyte infusion donor (not recorded which). It is not recorded whose cells these are; they may come from a transplant donor. The chain recombines TRBV18 with TRBJ2-7; 7 bases are a match to TRBD1. The CDR3 loop reads CASSPFPRGIYEQYF. The CDR3 coding sequence is TGTGCCAGCTCACCTTTTCCCAGGGGGATCTACGAGCAGTACTTC.